Shown below are 29 T cell receptor beta chains from a single sample sequenced in a study of response to subunit inactivated influenza vaccine. MiXCR was run by TCRdb on the RT-PCR reads, yielding one entry per CDR3 protein. The repertoire includes roughly 500,000 distinct CDR3 sequences, 25% of them detected once, and less than 2.5% sits in the top ten. This material consisted of CD4+ T cells sorted from PBMCs, taken about 5 days after vaccination. Receptors were obtained from a man between 45 and 60 years old who received an inactivated influenza vaccine.

There are a few counts of this clonotype. The V and J genes are TRBV18 and TRBJ2-6; D uncertain. The CDR3 spans 14 residues. The ends were cut back, 4 bases at V and 0 bases at J, with 4 bases in the middle. Germline loops: CDR1 KGHSH, CDR2 LQKENI. The CDR3 DNA is TGTGCCAGCTCACATAGCTCTGGGGCCAACGTCCTGACTTTC. Amino acids: CASSHSSGANVLTF.

This clonotype was counted only a few times. The genes are TRBV2 and TRBJ2-5; 14 bases align to TRBD2. CDR3 length equals 15 residues. V shed 4 bases, J shed 5 bases, and the junction held 3 bases outside the gene matches. Germline-derived CDR1 and CDR2 are SNHLY and FYNNEI. DNA for the CDR3: TGTGCCAGCAGTGTGGGACTAGCGGGAGATGAGACCCAGTACTTC. It specifies CASSVGLAGDETQYF.

The chain joins TRBV2 to TRBJ1-1; D is possibly TRBD1 (5 bases). The CDR3 runs to 12 residues. The germline gives CDR1 SNHLY, CDR2 FYNNEI. V was cut by 6 bases and J by 6 bases, with 11 bases left in between. The CDR3 sequence is CASRYGGAEAFF. As DNA, the CDR3 is TGTGCCAGCAGATATGGGGGGGCTGAAGCTTTCTTT.

The CDR3 region is CASSTSSRTPYNEQFF. CDR3 in DNA: TGTGCCAGCAGCACGTCTAGCAGAACTCCCTACAATGAGCAGTTCTTC. The gene calls are TRBV7-2 and TRBJ2-1; the D gene is possibly TRBD2 (5 bases). Per the germline V gene, CDR1 is SGHTA and CDR2 is FQGNSA. This CDR3 has 16 amino acids. The ends were cut back, 5 bases at V and 2 bases at J, with 16 bases in the middle.

This clonotype turned up a few times. The chain combines TRBV15 with TRBJ2-3; 9 nucleotides agree with TRBD1. Trimming took 3 bases from V and 3 from J; bases not matched to a gene: 4. Germline lookup yields CDR1 LNHNV and CDR2 YYDKDF (reference sequence). This CDR3 is 15 amino acids long. DNA for the CDR3: TGTGCCACCAGCAGGAGGACAGGGGAGACAGATACGCAGTATTTT. Translating it yields CATSRRTGETDTQYF.

This clonotype occurred a few times. The chain is built from TRBV6-2 or TRBV6-3 and TRBJ1-5, with unresolved D. V was pared by 2 bases and J by 4 bases, with 9 bases between. CDR3 length: 14 amino acids. The germline gives CDR1 MNHEY, CDR2 SVGEGT. CDR3 residues: CASSYILWNQPQHF. The CDR3 DNA reads TGTGCCAGCAGTTACATCTTATGGAATCAGCCCCAGCATTTT.

This clonotype was recorded a few times. The rearrangement links TRBV7-3 to TRBJ2-5; 10 bases are shared with TRBD2. The CDR3 runs to 15 residues. With 6 bases clipped from V and 1 base from J, the junction kept 5 bases outside the gene matches. Germline CDR1 reads SGHTA; CDR2 reads FQGTGA. The CDR3, as DNA: TGTGCCAGCAGGCGGAGCGGGAGGGTCCAAGAGACCCAGTACTTC. Encoded protein: CASRRSGRVQETQYF.

This chain links TRBV20-1 with TRBJ2-5, with D possibly TRBD2 on 6 matching bases. Trimming removed 3 bases at V and 2 bases at J, with 13 bases between. Germline-derived CDR1 and CDR2 are DFQATT and SNEGSKA (reference sequence). The CDR3 is 14 residues long. The DNA for the CDR3 is TGCAGTGCTAGTCTTCTAGCGAGTCAAGAGACCCAGTACTTC. This gives the protein CSASLLASQETQYF.

The rearrangement uses TRBV7-2 and TRBJ2-5; TRBD1 or TRBD2 may be the D gene (5 bases each). V dropped 1 base and J dropped 7 bases, with 10 bases sitting between them. Germline V gene sequence: CDR1 SGHTA, CDR2 FQGNSA. The CDR3 spans 13 residues. The CDR3 loop is CASSLGGEWTQYF. DNA of the CDR3: TGTGCCAGCAGCTTAGGAGGGGAATGGACCCAGTACTTC.

This clonotype has only a few counts. The rearrangement links TRBV20-1 to TRBJ1-6; D is perhaps TRBD1 (6 bases). Germline V lookup: CDR1 DFQATT, CDR2 SNEGSKA (reference sequence). With 3 bases removed from V and 7 bases from J, the gap between germline ends came to 10 bases. The CDR3 covers 13 residues. CDR3 nucleotides: TGCAGTGCTAGCGGGACACTCAATTCACCCCTCCACTTT. Amino acid sequence: CSASGTLNSPLHF.

This clonotype was seen more than once but under ten times. CDR3 residues: CASSESGRTSGINYNEQFF. The CDR3 DNA is TGCGCCAGCAGTGAGTCGGGGAGGACTAGCGGGATTAATTACAATGAGCAGTTCTTC. The rearrangement uses TRBV10-2 and TRBJ2-1; 12 nucleotides align to TRBD2. The germline gives CDR1 WSHSY, CDR2 SAAADI. With 0 bases clipped from V and 4 bases from J, the junction kept 10 bases outside the gene matches. This CDR3 has 19 residues.

The CDR3: CASSLDLSGGETQYF. The CDR3 DNA reads as TGTGCCAGCAGCTTGGATCTTAGCGGGGGGGAGACCCAGTACTTC. The genes are TRBV5-5 and TRBJ2-5; 10 nucleotides line up with TRBD2. The V segment lost 0 bases and the J segment 5 bases; nucleotides outside the gene matches: 4. In germline, CDR1 is SGHKS, CDR2 YYEKEE (reference sequence). This CDR3 is built from 15 residues.

This sequence joins TRBV27 and TRBJ1-1; a possible D gene is TRBD1 (6 bases). The CDR3 runs to 14 residues. Germline CDR1 and CDR2: MNHEY and SMNVEV (reference sequence). V lost 1 base and J lost 1, with 7 bases in between. The chain's CDR3 is CASSLLTGNTEAFF. The CDR3 region has the DNA TGTGCCAGCAGTTTATTGACAGGGAACACTGAAGCTTTCTTT.

This clonotype was detected only a few times. J is TRBJ2-3 and V is TRBV11-2, with D perhaps TRBD2 (5 bases). Trimming cost V 1 base and J 6 bases, with 20 bases left between them. The CDR3 is 17 residues long. CDR1 SGHAT and CDR2 FQNNGV come from the germline V gene. CDR3 coding DNA: TGTGCCAGCAGCTTAGGTGCTAGCCCCCACGGGTTGGATACGCAGTATTTT. Translation: CASSLGASPHGLDTQYF. The full variable domain, with the rest looked up from reference TRBV11-2 and TRBJ2-3, is EAGVAQSPRYKIIEKRQSVAFWCNPISGHATLYWYQQILGQGPKLLIQFQNNGVVDDSQLPKDRFSAERLKGVDSTLKIQPAKLEDSAVYLCASSLGASPHGLDTQYFGPGTRLTVL.

This CDR3 reads CASSQDPGGDTDTQYF. For the CDR3, the DNA is TGTGCCAGCAGCCAAGATCCAGGGGGTGACACAGATACGCAGTATTTT. This chain uses TRBV3-1 with TRBJ2-3; 7 bases are shared with TRBD1. The CDR3 loop spans 16 amino acids. With V trimmed by 0 bases and J by 2 bases, 5 bases remained unmatched. CDR1 is LGHDT and CDR2 is YNNKEL in the germline V gene (reference sequence).

This clonotype was seen a single time. The rearrangement uses TRBV20-1 and TRBJ2-5; D not certain. V dropped 3 bases and J dropped 5 bases, with 16 bases sitting between them. The CDR3 length is 14 residues. Germline CDR1 DFQATT, CDR2 SNEGSKA (reference sequence). As DNA, the CDR3 is TGCAGTGCTAGGGCACTTCGTTTAGGCGAGACCCAGTACTTC. Encoded protein: CSARALRLGETQYF.

V usage is TRBV10-2 and J usage is TRBJ1-6; D call uncertain. The CDR3 consists of 13 residues. The V gene's germline CDR1 is WSHSY and CDR2 SAAADI. Trimming pared 5 bases from V and 7 bases from J, leaving 9 bases between. The CDR3 DNA is TGCGCCAGCAGTCCGGACCAAAATTCACCCCTCCACTTT. It yields the protein CASSPDQNSPLHF.

The DNA of the CDR3 is TGTGCCAGCAGTAAAGGGGCGCAACGCACAGATACGCAGTATTTT. Translating gives CASSKGAQRTDTQYF. The chain carries TRBV6-1 and TRBJ2-3; tentatively, D is TRBD1 (5 bases). The V and J ends lost 5 bases and 1 base respectively, with 13 bases between them. This CDR3 is built from 15 residues. CDR1 is MNHNS and CDR2 is SASEGT in the germline V gene.

This clonotype appeared many times. This sequence joins TRBV5-1 and TRBJ1-5, with D unclear. The germline V gene encodes CDR1 SGHRS and CDR2 YFSETQ. V lost 1 base to trimming and J lost 0 bases, with 8 bases between them. This CDR3 region has 15 residues. The CDR3 is CASSLSGVSNQPQHF. CDR3 DNA sequence: TGCGCCAGCAGCTTGAGCGGGGTTAGCAATCAGCCCCAGCATTTT.

This chain links TRBV20-1 with TRBJ2-3; 10 nucleotides agree with TRBD2. CDR1 is DFQATT, CDR2 SNEGSKA, per germline (reference sequence). This CDR3 spans 15 amino acids. The CDR3 bases are TGCAGCGCCGGGACTAGCGCGATTAGCACAGATACGCAGTATTTT. It translates to CSAGTSAISTDTQYF.

The chain uses TRBV20-1 and TRBJ2-5, with D uncertain. Trimming removed 6 bases from V and 0 bases from J, with 11 bases in between. In germline, CDR1 is DFQATT, CDR2 SNEGSKA (reference sequence). This CDR3 is 13 amino acids long. The CDR3 DNA follows: TGCAGTGCCCTGTATGGGTACCAAGAGACCCAGTACTTC. This gives the protein CSALYGYQETQYF.

CDR3 DNA: TGTGCCTGGAGTTATTCTAGTACCCTGTACGAGCAGTACTTC. Translating gives CAWSYSSTLYEQYF. V usage is TRBV30 and J usage is TRBJ2-7, with D unresolved. Trimming took 2 bases from V and 4 from J, leaving 15 bases between them. This CDR3 contains 14 residues. In germline, CDR1 is GTSNPN, CDR2 SVGIG (reference sequence).

This clonotype was seen only a few times. The chain employs TRBV29-1 and TRBJ2-2; 16 bases match TRBD2. The CDR3 sequence is 18 residues long. Germline V CDR1 and CDR2: SQVTM, ANQGSEA. V trimming: 5 bases; J trimming: 5 bases; junction bases outside the gene matches: 11. The CDR3 coding sequence is TGCAGCGTTAGGGGGACTAGCGGGAGGGTCGGAGTAACCGGGGAGCTGTTTTTT. It encodes CSVRGTSGRVGVTGELFF.

The rearrangement joins TRBV29-1 to TRBJ2-3; weak D call: TRBD2 (7 bases). Germline V gene sequence: CDR1 SQVTM, CDR2 ANQGSEA. The CDR3 spans 15 residues. V was pared by 6 bases and J by 2 bases, with 18 bases between. The CDR3 DNA follows: TGCAGCGTGAGGGGGGGGACCCTTATCACAGATACGCAGTATTTT. Translation gives CSVRGGTLITDTQYF.

The table lists this clonotype with a few counts. The chain carries TRBV4-2 and TRBJ1-4; 7 positions agree with TRBD1. Germline trimming cut 0 bases from V and 2 bases from J; bases unmatched to any gene: 9. The CDR3 length is 18 residues. From germline, CDR1 is LGHNA and CDR2 YNFKEQ. CDR3 sequence: CASSQDPSQGNTNEKLFF. CDR3 DNA: TGTGCCAGCAGCCAAGATCCGTCACAGGGGAACACTAATGAAAAACTGTTTTTT.

The chain joins TRBV6-1 to TRBJ2-5, with D tentatively TRBD2 (5 bases). The CDR3 sequence is 14 residues long. The V gene lost 6 bases and the J gene lost 5 bases, with 16 bases spanning the gap. Looked up from germline, CDR1 is MNHNS and CDR2 is SASEGT. The CDR3 sequence is CASSPGSLGETQYF. The DNA of the CDR3 is TGTGCCAGCAGCCCGGGATCCCTAGGGGAGACCCAGTACTTC.

The rearrangement joins TRBV7-9 to TRBJ1-1; D possibly corresponds to TRBD1 (6 bases). CDR3 length equals 12 residues. V was cut by 7 bases and J by 8 bases, with 14 bases left in between. Germline CDR1 SEHNR, CDR2 FQNEAQ (reference sequence). As DNA, the CDR3 is TGTGCCAGCAACCATGGACAGTCAGAAGCTTTCTTT. Residues: CASNHGQSEAFF.

This clonotype was seen a handful of times. The V call is TRBV20-1, the J call TRBJ2-7; 9 bases match TRBD1. This CDR3 spans 16 amino acids. V shed 1 base, J shed 0 bases, and the junction held 7 bases outside the gene matches. CDR1 is DFQATT, CDR2 SNEGSKA, per germline (reference sequence). CDR3 sequence reads: CSARGDRQGGSYEQYF. Written as DNA, the CDR3 is TGCAGTGCTAGAGGTGACCGACAGGGGGGCTCCTACGAGCAGTACTTC.

This sequence joins TRBV5-1 and TRBJ2-7, with 8 nucleotides matching TRBD1. Germline values: CDR1 SGHRS, CDR2 YFSETQ. This CDR3 has 13 residues. V lost 4 bases, J lost 2 bases, and 2 bases stayed unmatched. CDR3: CASSGGQAYEQYF. CDR3 nucleotide sequence: TGCGCCAGCAGCGGGGGACAGGCCTACGAGCAGTACTTC.